This TCR beta chain came from a study of blood T cell repertoires in COVID-19. Whole-study context: COVID-19 samples collected from the United States, Italy and Spain covered acute and convalescent phases.

Germline CDR1 is SEHNR and CDR2 is FQNEAQ (reference sequence). Trimming left V 5 bases short and J 6 bases short, with 8 bases between. CDR3 length equals 12 residues. Individuals drawn from under 30 US areas were about 18 to 95 years old. Clinical histories supplied by participants themselves formed the basis of cohort assignment. Assay used: immunoSEQ multiplex PCR; TCRdb lists only in-frame clones, some missing. The data show more than 250,000 clones, with approximately 89% seen just once and 5.3% held by the top ten. The clonotype comes from a woman in her thirties who had recovered from COVID-19. Sequencing used PBMCs or T cells enriched from blood (not recorded which). V gene TRBV7-9 combines with J gene TRBJ2-1; D is possibly TRBD2 (5 bases). The CDR3 loop reads CASSPLGNEQFF. The CDR3 DNA reads TGTGCCAGCAGCCCACTAGGCAATGAGCAGTTCTTC.